A single sample is the source of the 27 T cell receptor beta chains below, sequenced in a study of T cell changes during pregnancy in multiple sclerosis. Using immunoSEQ multiplex PCR, the repertoire was profiled, and TCRdb retains in-frame clones only, with some absent. The data hold about 87,000 clones, with about 93% observed a single time. The sample consisted of peripheral blood, taken in the third trimester of pregnancy. Source of these receptors: a female donor in good health, enrolled as a control in a pregnancy study.

The chain employs TRBV7-8 and TRBJ1-1; 9 bases agree with TRBD1. This CDR3 comprises 15 residues. V lost 6 bases, J lost 6 bases, and 11 bases stayed unmatched. The germline CDR1 and CDR2 sequences are SGHVS and FQNEAQ. The CDR3 region is CASSPNRGQLSEAFF. DNA of the CDR3: TGTGCCAGCAGTCCGAACAGGGGGCAACTCTCTGAAGCTTTCTTT.

The rearrangement links TRBV5-6 to TRBJ2-5; D is undetermined. V was cut by 4 bases and J by 5 bases, with 9 bases left in between. Germline CDR1 SGHDT, CDR2 YYEEEE. The CDR3 contains 12 residues. CDR3 protein: CASSPDGETQYF. The DNA for the CDR3 is TGTGCCAGCAGCCCTGACGGGGAGACCCAGTACTTC. The full variable domain, its missing parts supplied by reference TRBV5-6 and TRBJ2-5, is DAGVTQSPTHLIKTRGQQVTLRCSPKSGHDTVSWYQQALGQGPQFIFQYYEEEERQRGNFPDRFSGHQFPNYSSELNVNALLLGDSALYLCASSPDGETQYFGPGTRLLVL.

The rearrangement links TRBV5-4 to TRBJ2-1, with 9 bases that match TRBD2. J lost 1 base, V lost 2 bases, and 1 base had no gene match. This CDR3 region has 15 residues. The germline V gene encodes CDR1 SGHNT and CDR2 YYREEE (reference sequence). The CDR3 region is CASSFAGGSYNEQFF. In DNA, the CDR3 is TGTGCCAGCAGCTTTGCGGGAGGGTCCTACAATGAGCAGTTCTTC.

V gene TRBV2 combines with J gene TRBJ1-1; D might be TRBD1 (5 bases). Germline V gene data show CDR1 as SNHLY and CDR2 as FYNNEI. V lost 4 bases, J lost 1 base, and 10 bases lay in between. The CDR3 is made up of 14 amino acids. As DNA, the CDR3 is TGTGCCAGCAGTGCGGGGGGGTGGAACACTGAAGCTTTCTTT. Its translation: CASSAGGWNTEAFF.

This clone appeared a single time. J is TRBJ1-2 and V is TRBV7-2; D gene uncertain. Germline loops: CDR1 SGHTA, CDR2 FQGNSA. The ends were cut back, 3 bases at V and 4 bases at J, with 15 bases in the middle. CDR3 size: 15 residues. The CDR3 protein is CASSFPREEIYGYTF. In DNA form, the CDR3 reads TGTGCCAGCAGCTTCCCCCGAGAGGAAATCTATGGCTACACCTTC.

This chain connects TRBV5-8 to TRBJ2-7, with a weak D call TRBD1 (6 bases). Trimming removed 5 bases from V and 4 bases from J, with 19 bases in between. Germline assignment: CDR1 SGHTS and CDR2 YDEGEE. CDR3 length: 15 residues. The DNA of the CDR3 is TGTGCCAGCAGTCCATTACAGGGAAGGTCATACGAGCAGTACTTC. Its translation: CASSPLQGRSYEQYF. The variable domain in full, with the rest retrieved from reference TRBV5-8 and TRBJ2-7, is EAGVTQSPTHLIKTRGQQATLRCSPISGHTSVYWYQQALGLGLQFLLWYDEGEERNRGNFPPRFSGRQFPNYSSELNVNALELEDSALYLCASSPLQGRSYEQYFGPGTRLTVT.

This chain links TRBV5-8 with TRBJ2-7; 9 bases line up with TRBD1. Germline V gene data show CDR1 as SGHTS and CDR2 as YDEGEE. J was trimmed by 6 bases and V by 0 bases; bases with no gene match: 7. The CDR3 has 15 amino acids. The DNA of the CDR3 is TGTGCCAGCAGCTTGGTGAGTAGGGACAGGGCCGAGCAGTACTTC. This encodes CASSLVSRDRAEQYF.

This sequence joins TRBV19 and TRBJ2-6, with 10 bases lining up with TRBD1. From germline, CDR1 is LNHDA and CDR2 SQIVND (reference sequence). The J segment lost 3 bases and the V segment lost 6 bases, leaving 2 bases of the junction unmatched. This CDR3 has 15 residues. The CDR3, as DNA: TGTGCCAGTAGGACAGGGGGCTTTGGGGCCAACGTCCTGACTTTC. As protein: CASRTGGFGANVLTF.

The CDR3 region is CASSRAERGNNEQFF. CDR3 nucleotides: TGTGCCAGCAGCCGCGCCGAGAGAGGGAACAATGAGCAGTTCTTC. This chain links TRBV5-4 with TRBJ2-1, with D possibly matching TRBD2 (5 bases). Germline V gene sequence: CDR1 SGHNT, CDR2 YYREEE (reference sequence). CDR3 size: 15 residues. Deletions cut 4 bases from V and 5 bases from J, with 16 bases between.

The chain employs TRBV7-2 and TRBJ2-3; TRBD2 aligns across 8 bases. This CDR3 has 15 residues. CDR1 SGHTA and CDR2 FQGNSA come from the germline V gene. V was clipped by 3 bases and J by 2 bases; unmatched bases: 4. The CDR3 loop is CASSFRAGDTDTQYF. The CDR3 nucleotides are TGTGCCAGCAGCTTCAGAGCGGGAGACACAGATACGCAGTATTTT.

The chain recombines TRBV2 with TRBJ2-1, with unresolved D. The CDR3 is 14 residues long. The germline V gene has CDR1 SNHLY and CDR2 FYNNEI. The V end lost 2 bases, the J end lost 4 bases, and 9 bases lay between the germline ends. The CDR3: CASSENTVYNEQFF. Written as DNA, the CDR3 is TGTGCCAGCAGTGAAAATACAGTTTACAATGAGCAGTTCTTC.

This clone was seen a few times. The chain recombines TRBV9 with TRBJ1-1; perhaps TRBD1 as D (6 bases). From germline, CDR1 is SGDLS and CDR2 YYNGEE. Trimming stripped 3 bases from V and 0 bases from J, with 9 bases between. The CDR3 loop spans 14 amino acids. CDR3 bases: TGTGCCAGCAGCGATCGACAGGTGAACACTGAAGCTTTCTTT. Translation gives CASSDRQVNTEAFF.

V gene TRBV30 combines with J gene TRBJ1-6; D is uncertain. CDR3 length: 12 amino acids. The germline V gene encodes CDR1 GTSNPN and CDR2 SVGIG (reference sequence). V lost 2 bases and J 7 bases, leaving 6 bases between the germline ends. The CDR3 DNA sequence: TGTGCCTGGAGTCCAGAAAATTCACCCCTCCACTTT. This translates into CAWSPENSPLHF.

This chain uses TRBV4-1 with TRBJ2-7; TRBD2 matches 7 bases. Germline V gene data show CDR1 as MGHRA and CDR2 as YSYEKL. The CDR3 contains 15 residues. After removal of 1 base from V and 2 bases from J, the junction contained 5 bases not matched to a gene. The CDR3 loop reads CASSQVGGEPYEQYF. CDR3 sequence (DNA): TGCGCCAGCAGCCAAGTGGGAGGGGAGCCCTACGAGCAGTACTTC.

V gene TRBV5-5 combines with J gene TRBJ2-2; tentatively, D is TRBD1 (5 bases). V dropped 2 bases and J dropped 1 base, with 12 bases sitting between them. This CDR3 spans 16 amino acids. Per the germline V gene, CDR1 is SGHKS and CDR2 is YYEKEE (reference sequence). The CDR3 DNA is TGTGCCAGCAGCTTCCGGACACCCAAGAACACCGGGGAGCTGTTTTTT. Translated: CASSFRTPKNTGELFF.

V is TRBV5-1 and J is TRBJ2-7; a weak D match, TRBD1 (6 bases). V lost 1 base and J 5 bases, leaving 13 bases between the germline ends. The germline V gene encodes CDR1 SGHRS and CDR2 YFSETQ. This CDR3 spans 14 amino acids. CDR3 DNA sequence: TGCGCCAGCAGCTTGACAGGGAGAAAGGACGAGCAGTACTTC. Residues: CASSLTGRKDEQYF. Complete variable domain (other parts from reference TRBV5-1 and TRBJ2-7): KAGVTQTPRYLIKTRGQQVTLSCSPISGHRSVSWYQQTPGQGLQFLFEYFSETQRNKGNFPGRFSGRQFSNSRSEMNVSTLELGDSALYLCASSLTGRKDEQYFGPGTRLTVT.

The chain carries TRBV6-4 and TRBJ1-1; weak D call: TRBD1 (5 bases). CDR1 MRHNA and CDR2 SNTAGT come from the germline V gene. V was pared by 2 bases and J by 1 base, with 5 bases between. CDR3 length equals 13 residues. In nucleotides, the CDR3 is TGTGCCAGCAGTGACCAGGGGAACACTGAAGCTTTCTTT. It is translated as CASSDQGNTEAFF.

The V call is TRBV6-5, the J call TRBJ1-1, with D possibly TRBD1 on 5 matching bases. V lost 7 bases and J lost 5, with 8 bases in between. Germline values: CDR1 MNHEY, CDR2 SVGAGI. The CDR3 consists of 11 residues. The CDR3: CASKKGTEAFF. For the CDR3, the DNA is TGTGCCAGCAAAAAGGGGACTGAAGCTTTCTTT.

This clone occurred once. The rearrangement joins TRBV6-4 to TRBJ2-3; the match to TRBD1 covers 12 bases. With 4 bases clipped from V and 5 bases from J, the junction kept 4 bases outside the gene matches. This CDR3 comprises 15 residues. Germline V gene sequence: CDR1 MRHNA, CDR2 SNTAGT. In DNA, the CDR3 is TGTGCCAGCAGTGGCGGGACAGGGGGCGGAGATACGCAGTATTTT. As protein: CASSGGTGGGDTQYF.

The chain joins TRBV28 to TRBJ2-1, with 8 nucleotides matching TRBD2. The germline CDR1 and CDR2 sequences are MDHEN and SYDVKM. J was trimmed by 0 bases and V by 10 bases; bases with no gene match: 8. This CDR3 contains 15 residues. The CDR3 nucleotides read TGTGCCACCTATAGCGGGGCGAGCTCCTACAATGAGCAGTTCTTC. This encodes CATYSGASSYNEQFF.

This rearrangement joins TRBV13 to TRBJ2-1; 8 bases align to TRBD1. The germline V gene encodes CDR1 PRHDT and CDR2 FYEKMQ (reference sequence). The CDR3 covers 14 residues. Trimming cost V 5 bases and J 9 bases; bases outside gene matches: 9. CDR3 nucleotides: TGTGCCAGCAGCCAACCGACCCAGGGGGCTGAGCAGTTCTTC. It is translated as CASSQPTQGAEQFF.

This sequence joins TRBV5-1 and TRBJ2-1, with D possibly matching TRBD1 (6 bases). Germline V gene data show CDR1 as SGHRS and CDR2 as YFSETQ. The V end was cut by 4 bases, the J end by 2 bases, with 19 bases between. The CDR3 has 17 amino acids. The CDR3 coding sequence is TGCGCCAGCAGCCTTACAGGGAGCCTCCTGACCTACAATGAGCAGTTCTTC. Translated, it gives CASSLTGSLLTYNEQFF.

This chain joins TRBV28 and TRBJ2-1; 8 bases agree with TRBD2. V was pared by 8 bases and J by 9 bases, with 6 bases of the junction left unmatched. Per germline, CDR1 MDHEN and CDR2 SYDVKM. CDR3 length: 12 residues. As DNA, the CDR3 is TGTGCCAGCGGCGTAGCGGGAAGTGAGCAGTTCTTC. This translates into CASGVAGSEQFF.

This clone was seen only a few times. J is TRBJ1-1 and V is TRBV6-1; D might be TRBD1 (6 bases). Germline V gene sequence: CDR1 MNHNS, CDR2 SASEGT. Trimming removed 1 base from V and 3 bases from J, with 12 bases in between. There are 15 residues in the CDR3. The DNA of the CDR3 is TGTGCCAGCAGTGAAGTAGGGGGGGGCCACACTGAAGCTTTCTTT. Encoded protein: CASSEVGGGHTEAFF.

J is TRBJ2-2 and V is TRBV11-2, with 8 bases identical to TRBD2. Unmatched junction bases numbered 3, after V lost 2 bases and J lost 1 base. The germline V gene encodes CDR1 SGHAT and CDR2 FQNNGV. CDR3 length: 16 residues. The CDR3 region has the DNA TGTGCCAGCAGCTTAAACCTAGCGGGGAACACCGGGGAGCTGTTTTTT. Its protein product is CASSLNLAGNTGELFF.

V gene TRBV5-3 combines with J gene TRBJ2-5; the match to TRBD1 covers 7 bases. TRBV5-3 is recorded as an ORF, its role being uncertain. CDR3 size: 15 residues. After removal of 0 bases from V and 0 bases from J, the junction contained 2 bases not matched to a gene. CDR3 sequence: CARSLDDRDQETQYF. The CDR3, as DNA: TGTGCCAGAAGCTTGGATGACAGGGACCAAGAGACCCAGTACTTC.

A remark on this clone: An end of the junction differs from the germline gene, which may be a read error. V is TRBV6-6 and J is TRBJ2-7; 8 nucleotides line up with TRBD2. Per germline, CDR1 MNHNY and CDR2 SVGAGI (reference sequence). This CDR3 is 14 amino acids long. CDR3 sequence (DNA): TGTGCCAACAGTTTAGCGGGGCCCTCCTACGAGCAGTACTTC. Translating gives CANSLAGPSYEQYF.